A single sample is the source of the 20 T cell receptor beta chains below, sequenced in a study of Ad26.COV2.S vaccination and SARS-CoV-2 variants. The treatment: 15 to 20 received Ad26.COV2.S at low or high dose, single or two shots; several received placebo; per-sample allocation not given. All samples were drawn on day 63, counting from the first vaccine or placebo injection. Clones were sequenced by immunoSEQ multiplex PCR, and TCRdb holds only the in-frame ones, with some missing. This sample carries fewer than 900,000 clones, 80% to 90% of them seen once, and the ten largest clones take about 1.5%. This material consisted of peripheral blood, taken in a trial of Ad26.COV2.S vaccine versus placebo. These receptors all stem from a person aged 18-60 years who received the Ad26.COV2.S COVID-19 vaccine or a placebo.

The chain recombines TRBV6-5 with TRBJ1-2; TRBD1 agrees at 7 bases. The V gene end was trimmed by 6 bases and the J gene end by 2 bases; junction bases not matched to a gene: 6. The CDR3 loop spans 14 amino acids. Looked up from germline, CDR1 is MNHEY and CDR2 is SVGAGI. The CDR3 reads CASRKTGSNYGYTF. The CDR3 bases are TGTGCCAGCAGAAAGACAGGGTCCAACTATGGCTACACCTTC.

The chain has TRBV5-6 and TRBJ1-6; 7 bases align to TRBD1. The germline gives CDR1 SGHDT, CDR2 YYEEEE. There are 17 residues in the CDR3. J lost 0 bases, V lost 3 bases, and 6 bases had no gene match. The DNA for the CDR3 is TGTGCCAGCAGCTCGAGACAGGGTTTCTCCTATAATTCACCCCTCCACTTT. Translating gives CASSSRQGFSYNSPLHF.

The CDR3 loop is CASSMGTRFGPQHF. The CDR3 nucleotides read TGTGCCAGTAGTATGGGAACCCGTTTTGGGCCCCAGCATTTT. The V and J genes are TRBV19 and TRBJ1-5; no clear D. Germline lookup yields CDR1 LNHDA and CDR2 SQIVND (reference sequence). The CDR3 is 14 amino acids. V was trimmed by 3 bases and J by 9 bases, leaving 15 bases between them.

J is TRBJ2-5 and V is TRBV29-1; D not certain. V lost 4 bases and J lost 3, with 6 bases in between. The CDR3 contains 11 residues. Germline loops: CDR1 SQVTM, CDR2 ANQGSEA. CDR3 bases: TGCAGCGTTGGTTCAGAAGAGACCCAGTACTTC. Translating it yields CSVGSEETQYF.

The chain has TRBV6-5 and TRBJ2-3; possibly TRBD1 or TRBD2 for D (5 bases each). The CDR3 runs to 15 residues. Trimming removed 2 bases at V and 1 base at J, with 10 bases between. The germline V gene has CDR1 MNHEY and CDR2 SVGAGI. CDR3 nucleotides: TGTGCCAGCAGTTACCAGGGAGATGGCACAGATACGCAGTATTTT. Translation gives CASSYQGDGTDTQYF.

The V call is TRBV30, the J call TRBJ2-3; 12 bases map to TRBD1. The CDR3 covers 15 residues. Trimming took 0 bases from V and 9 from J; bases not matched to a gene: 7. Germline CDR1 and CDR2: GTSNPN and SVGIG (reference sequence). The CDR3 DNA is TGTGCCTGGAGTGTACTTTCCGGGACAGGGGGCACGCAGTATTTT. Its translation: CAWSVLSGTGGTQYF.

CDR3 protein: CASSLKGTGGGEKLFF. The DNA for the CDR3 is TGTGCCAGCAGCCTTAAGGGGACAGGCGGGGGTGAAAAACTGTTTTTT. This chain joins TRBV5-8 and TRBJ1-4; 8 positions match TRBD1. CDR1 and CDR2 from the germline V gene are SGHTS and YDEGEE. The V and J ends lost 4 bases and 7 bases, in that order; junction bases with no gene match: 12. The CDR3 is made up of 16 amino acids.

The chain has TRBV24-1 and TRBJ2-5, with D unresolved. Germline V gene sequence: CDR1 KGHDR, CDR2 SFDVKD. This CDR3 contains 15 residues. V was pared by 9 bases and J by 5 bases, with 21 bases between. The CDR3 here is CATFRTGPVLETQYF. Written as DNA, the CDR3 is TGTGCCACCTTCAGGACGGGTCCGGTCTTGGAGACCCAGTACTTC.

This clone was counted a single time. The chain has TRBV15 and TRBJ2-2, with TRBD2 identical over 15 bases. The CDR3 sequence is 21 residues long. Germline CDR1 reads LNHNV; CDR2 reads YYDKDF (reference sequence). Germline trimming cut 3 bases from V and 0 bases from J; bases unmatched to any gene: 11. Written as DNA, the CDR3 is TGTGCCACCAGCAGGGGTGTACCGGGACTAGCGGGAGGTTCGAACACCGGGGAGCTGTTTTTT. Translated, it gives CATSRGVPGLAGGSNTGELFF.

The chain combines TRBV6-1 with TRBJ2-7, with 7 bases lining up with TRBD2. Trimming at V came to 2 bases and at J to 0 bases, leaving 7 bases not matched to a gene. Germline CDR1 reads MNHNS; CDR2 reads SASEGT. The CDR3 length is 16 residues. The CDR3 is CASSEFSGYSSYEQYF. The CDR3, as DNA: TGTGCCAGCAGTGAATTTAGCGGGTACAGCTCCTACGAGCAGTACTTC.

The rearrangement links TRBV6-4 to TRBJ2-7, with D hard to call. Germline V lookup: CDR1 MRHNA, CDR2 SNTAGT. Trimming took off 3 bases at V and 5 bases at J, with 17 bases between the two ends. The CDR3 is 15 amino acids. The CDR3 DNA reads as TGTGCCAGCAGTGATTCCCCCCGTGGCGTCGACGAGCAGTACTTC. Protein sequence: CASSDSPRGVDEQYF.

The genes are TRBV6-5 and TRBJ2-7; D is perhaps TRBD1 or TRBD2 (5 bases each). The CDR3 spans 15 residues. Trimming shortened V by 6 bases and J by 4 bases, and 19 bases separated the two germline ends. Germline-derived CDR1 and CDR2 are MNHEY and SVGAGI. The CDR3 DNA reads TGTGCCAGCAGCCGTCGACGGGCAGGGACGTACGAGCAGTACTTC. This gives the protein CASSRRRAGTYEQYF.

The CDR3 region is CASSQDWDRVRFRTGELFF. The CDR3 region has the DNA TGCGCCAGCAGCCAGGACTGGGACAGGGTGCGTTTTCGAACCGGGGAGCTGTTTTTT. V and J are TRBV4-3 and TRBJ2-2, with TRBD1 identical over 9 bases. Germline loops: CDR1 LGHNA, CDR2 YSLEER. V trimming: 3 bases; J trimming: 5 bases; junction bases outside the gene matches: 16. CDR3 length: 19 residues.

The chain recombines TRBV29-1 with TRBJ1-2, with 8 bases aligning to TRBD1. V dropped 4 bases and J dropped 7; count of bases not matched to a gene: 8. Germline V gives CDR1 SQVTM, CDR2 ANQGSEA. This CDR3 is 13 amino acids long. The CDR3 sequence: CSVVDREGGGYTF. In DNA, the CDR3 is TGCAGCGTTGTGGACAGGGAAGGGGGTGGCTACACCTTC.

The rearrangement uses TRBV7-2 and TRBJ1-5, with 7 nucleotides matching TRBD1. The V segment lost 1 base and the J segment 10 bases; nucleotides outside the gene matches: 10. This CDR3 spans 15 amino acids. The germline V gene has CDR1 SGHTA and CDR2 FQGNSA. The CDR3 DNA reads as TGTGCCAGCAGCTTAGAGGCCCAGGGGGGCGGACCCCAGCATTTT. Encoded protein: CASSLEAQGGGPQHF.

The CDR3 is CASSPQAASGTAYNEQFF. CDR3 DNA: TGTGCCAGTAGTCCGCAGGCAGCTAGCGGGACGGCCTACAATGAGCAGTTCTTC. The rearrangement links TRBV19 to TRBJ2-1, with TRBD2 matching over 9 bases. Unmatched junction bases numbered 13, after V lost 5 bases and J lost 2 bases. CDR1 and CDR2 from the germline V gene are LNHDA and SQIVND (reference sequence). The CDR3 sequence is 18 residues long.

The rearrangement uses TRBV24-1 and TRBJ1-6; D may be TRBD1 (5 bases). Trimming pared 3 bases from V and 9 bases from J, leaving 20 bases between. CDR1 KGHDR and CDR2 SFDVKD come from the germline V gene. The CDR3 totals 17 residues. CDR3 residues: CATSDPRGLLDGSPLHF. The CDR3 coding sequence is TGTGCCACCAGTGATCCGCGGGGACTTTTAGATGGTTCACCCCTCCACTTT.

The chain has TRBV12-3 or TRBV12-4 and TRBJ2-2; no clear D gene. CDR3 size: 11 residues. V was clipped by 3 bases and J by 7 bases, with 3 bases between them. CDR3 bases: TGTGCCAGCAGTTTTTTCGGGGAGCTGTTTTTT. Residues: CASSFFGELFF.

As to this clone: Other DNA sequences in the same sample also yield this CDR3. J is TRBJ2-2 and V is TRBV19, with 9 positions matching TRBD2. V lost 3 bases to trimming and J lost 1 base; unmatched junction nucleotides: 3. CDR3 length: 16 residues. Per germline, CDR1 LNHDA and CDR2 SQIVND (reference sequence). The CDR3 reads CASSIPAGGNTGELFF. DNA of the CDR3: TGTGCCAGTAGTATCCCAGCGGGAGGGAACACCGGGGAGCTGTTTTTT.

J is TRBJ2-1 and V is TRBV7-9; D remains ambiguous. Trimming removed 5 bases from V and 6 bases from J, with 11 bases in between. The CDR3 runs to 13 residues. CDR1 is SEHNR, CDR2 FQNEAQ, per germline (reference sequence). This CDR3 is CASSPSEVNEQFF. CDR3 DNA sequence: TGTGCCAGCAGCCCTTCCGAGGTCAATGAGCAGTTCTTC.